Listed below are T cell receptor beta chains from one sample, sequenced in a study of cytomegalovirus exposure and HLA in healthy donors. The method was immunoSEQ multiplex PCR; TCRdb's version includes in-frame clones alone and lacks a portion of them. The sample carries 140,000 to 150,000 clones, roughly 9.7% recorded once. The specimen was PBMCs. All receptors come from a man aged 50-60 years in good health and CMV-seronegative. Both conserved end residues are trimmed from each CDR3. Each record gives: J gene, V gene, D gene, CDR3 protein. The D gene is left open where the match is weak.

TRBJ1-5	TRBV2	NA	ASSEAGGPDQPQH
TRBJ1-2	TRBV30	NA	AWNGDRQQYGYT
TRBJ2-7	TRBV19	TRBD2	ASSPRTSGSSYEQY
TRBJ2-1	TRBV6-8	TRBD2	ASVAGGRDEQF
TRBJ2-3	TRBV7-3	TRBD2	ASSLQGTSRTDTQY
TRBJ1-4	TRBV5-6	NA	ASSAAGATTNEKLF
TRBJ2-5	TRBV19	TRBD2	ASSFPSGGRETQY
TRBJ2-1	TRBV7-2	TRBD2	ASSPRLAGSYNEQF
TRBJ1-1	TRBV2	NA	ASSPSNIHNTEAF
TRBJ1-5	TRBV19	NA	ASSLQDSGQPQH
TRBJ2-3	TRBV30	TRBD2	AWSLKRLAGIGDTQY
TRBJ2-3	TRBV5-1	NA	ASSLGSSDTQY
TRBJ2-1	TRBV28	NA	ASSSPRSGGNEQF
TRBJ1-1	TRBV7-9	NA	ASSPGQIMNTEAF
TRBJ2-7	TRBV5-1	NA	ASSLAGSEESEQY
TRBJ1-5	TRBV5-1	NA	ASSPEGNQPQH
TRBJ1-1	TRBV9	NA	ASSLTAGLNTEAF
TRBJ2-5	TRBV15	NA	ATRRDQKTQY
TRBJ2-3	TRBV18	NA	ASSPSGSSVDTQY
TRBJ1-1	TRBV6-1	NA	ASSEAPSGAEAF
TRBJ1-1	TRBV7-3	NA	ASSAEGNTEAF
TRBJ2-7	TRBV11-3	TRBD2	ASSLGPAGVYEQY
TRBJ1-1	TRBV10-2	NA	ASRETGRNTEAF
TRBJ1-5	TRBV30	TRBD1	AWSVWTGGPQPQH
TRBJ1-6	TRBV5-4	NA	ASSPGTRNSPLH
TRBJ1-2	TRBV6-5	NA	ASSYVEGRYYGYT
TRBJ2-2	TRBV11-2	NA	ASSPRETGRTGELF
TRBJ2-1	TRBV5-1	TRBD2	ASSSSSGGVYDEQF
TRBJ2-6	TRBV2	TRBD1	ASSEAIFTGALRANVLT
TRBJ1-1	TRBV5-1	NA	ASSFTANTEAF
TRBJ2-2	TRBV6-1	NA	ACTPRYTGELF
TRBJ1-4	TRBV7-2	TRBD1	ASSPRTGDNEKLF
TRBJ1-1	TRBV10-1	NA	ASSDGSLGAF
TRBJ2-2	TRBV7-9	NA	ASSSHRVRAITGELF
TRBJ2-7	TRBV5-1	TRBD2	ASKRTSGGYEQY
TRBJ2-3	TRBV19	NA	ASTLTGTASTDTQY
TRBJ2-7	TRBV7-9	TRBD2	ASRVAGGPSYEQY
TRBJ2-7	TRBV19	TRBD1	ASSSVLTGEYEQY
TRBJ1-2	TRBV30	TRBD1	AWSYGDRGLYYGYT
TRBJ2-7	TRBV21-1	NA	ASSKSTSGYEQY
TRBJ1-3	TRBV19	NA	ASRRQGFGNTIY
TRBJ1-1	TRBV6-5	TRBD1	ASSLQGAPVTEAF
TRBJ1-3	TRBV30	TRBD1	AWTTGDGNTIY
TRBJ1-3	TRBV19	NA	ASSTDSGNTIY
TRBJ2-3	TRBV5-1	TRBD2	ASSSPGLPSSTDTQY
TRBJ2-5	TRBV7-2	TRBD1	ASSSGQKETQY
TRBJ2-5	TRBV11-2	TRBD2	ASGHSGGQETQY
TRBJ2-1	TRBV29-1	TRBD2	SVEVMDGRGIVGEQF
TRBJ2-3	TRBV10-2	TRBD2	ASSDAGGTDTQY